This is a list of T cell receptor beta chains from one sample in a study of blood T cell repertoires in COVID-19. Measured with immunoSEQ multiplex PCR; TCRdb has only the in-frame clones, and not every one. The table lists nearly 45,000 clones, about 87% of them singletons. Material for sequencing was peripheral blood. The receptors were gathered from a middle-aged man with COVID-19, enrolled during active disease. The CDR3 runs from the conserved cysteine through the conserved F or W. D genes are given only for firm matches. Some rows mark clone size as missing; the rest say once, few, many or name a class of expanded clone.

V gene	J gene	D gene	clone size	CDR3 protein	CDR3 DNA
TRBV6-5	TRBJ2-1	NA	NA	CASRREEPYNEQFF	TGTGCCAGCAGAAGGGAGGAACCCTACAATGAGCAGTTCTTC
TRBV11-2	TRBJ2-3	TRBD1	once	CASSLLTGTIFGDTQYF	TGTGCCAGCAGCTTGTTGACAGGGACCATCTTTGGCGATACGCAGTATTTT
TRBV24-1	TRBJ2-3	NA	NA	CATSDPQGSDTQYF	TGTGCCACCAGTGACCCTCAGGGGTCAGATACGCAGTATTTT
TRBV19	TRBJ1-2	NA	NA	CASSIWADNYGYTF	TGTGCCAGTAGTATATGGGCAGATAACTATGGCTACACCTTC
TRBV12-3/TRBV12-4	TRBJ2-1	TRBD1	NA	CASSLQGNGEQFF	TGTGCCAGCAGTCTACAGGGGAACGGTGAGCAGTTCTTC
TRBV7-9	TRBJ1-1	NA	NA	CASSLVRGGEYTEAFF	TGTGCCAGCAGCTTAGTTCGGGGTGGCGAGTACACTGAAGCTTTCTTT
TRBV28	TRBJ1-1	NA	NA	CASIAGGAAGTEAFF	TGTGCCAGCATCGCCGGGGGGGCGGCGGGCACTGAAGCTTTCTTT
TRBV6-5	TRBJ2-5	TRBD2	NA	CASTGQRGTETQYF	TGTGCCAGCACCGGGCAGCGGGGGACAGAGACCCAGTACTTC
TRBV5-1	TRBJ2-5	NA	NA	CASSFGQRETQYF	TGCGCCAGCAGCTTTGGGCAGCGGGAGACCCAGTACTTC
TRBV2	TRBJ2-7	NA	NA	CASSDRGVYEQYF	TGTGCCAGCAGTGACAGGGGGGTCTACGAGCAGTACTTC
TRBV19	TRBJ2-7	TRBD1	NA	CASSRQGGETYEQYF	TGTGCCAGTAGTAGACAGGGGGGAGAAACCTACGAGCAGTACTTC
TRBV23-1	TRBJ1-2	NA	NA	CASSHYGTFGYTF	TGCGCCAGCAGTCATTACGGGACATTCGGCTACACCTTC
TRBV6-5	TRBJ1-5	TRBD1	NA	CASSNHDRDVQPQHF	TGTGCCAGCAGTAACCATGACAGGGATGTTCAGCCCCAGCATTTT
TRBV24-1	TRBJ2-2	TRBD1	NA	CATSAFQGANTGELFF	TGTGCCACCAGTGCTTTTCAGGGGGCGAACACCGGGGAGCTGTTTTTT
TRBV2	TRBJ1-3	TRBD1	once	CASSRGQKMSGNTIYF	TGTGCCAGCAGTCGGGGACAGAAAATGTCTGGAAACACCATATATTTT
TRBV19	TRBJ1-1	NA	NA	CASKGVTEAFF	TGTGCCAGTAAGGGGGTCACTGAAGCTTTCTTT
TRBV2	TRBJ1-1	TRBD1	NA	CASSDQGGTEAFF	TGTGCCAGCAGTGACCAGGGGGGCACTGAAGCTTTCTTT
TRBV30	TRBJ2-5	NA	NA	CAWSTYKETQYF	TGTGCCTGGAGTACGTACAAAGAGACCCAGTACTTC
TRBV27	TRBJ1-5	NA	NA	CASRSEGFMRGNQPQHF	TGTGCCAGCAGGAGCGAAGGTTTTATGCGTGGCAATCAGCCCCAGCATTTT
TRBV6-5	TRBJ1-6	TRBD1	NA	CASRSTGGRSPLHF	TGTGCCAGCAGGTCGACAGGGGGTAGATCACCCCTCCACTTT
TRBV11-2	TRBJ2-4	TRBD2	NA	CASSLDQREGDIQYF	TGTGCCAGCAGCTTAGATCAGCGGGAGGGGGACATTCAGTACTTC
TRBV6-5	TRBJ1-6	TRBD1	NA	CATRDRDSPLHF	TGTGCCACTAGGGACAGGGATTCACCCCTCCACTTT
TRBV4-1	TRBJ1-3	NA	few	CASSQGSAGNTIYF	TGCGCCAGCAGCCAAGGGTCGGCTGGAAACACCATATATTTT
TRBV19	TRBJ2-2	NA	NA	CASTEMRDTGELFF	TGTGCCAGTACCGAGATGCGGGACACCGGGGAGCTGTTTTTT
TRBV9	TRBJ1-5	TRBD1	NA	CASSTSGGGQPQHF	TGTGCCAGCAGCACCTCAGGGGGCGGTCAGCCCCAGCATTTT
TRBV6-1	TRBJ2-1	NA	few	CASSELNEQFF	TGTGCCAGCAGTGAACTCAATGAGCAGTTCTTC
TRBV30	TRBJ2-2	TRBD2	NA	CAWSEGTSGRAGELFF	TGTGCCTGGAGTGAAGGGACTAGCGGGAGAGCGGGGGAGCTGTTTTTT
TRBV4-1	TRBJ2-7	TRBD2	NA	CASSRPSGSSYEQYF	TGCGCCAGCAGCCGTCCTAGCGGGAGCTCCTACGAGCAGTACTTC
TRBV4-2	TRBJ1-3	NA	NA	CASSRGQSSGNTIYF	TGTGCCAGCAGCCGCGGACAGTCTTCTGGAAACACCATATATTTT
TRBV25-1	TRBJ1-2	NA	NA	CASHPGGTSSGYTF	TGTGCCAGCCACCCAGGAGGGACGTCAAGTGGCTACACCTTC
TRBV11-1	TRBJ2-7	NA	NA	CASSRTDSSYEQYF	TGTGCCAGCAGCCGAACGGACAGCTCCTACGAGCAGTACTTC
TRBV7-8	TRBJ1-2	NA	NA	CASSLEGWGRNYGYTF	TGTGCCAGCAGCTTAGAGGGTTGGGGCCGAAACTATGGCTACACCTTC
TRBV20-1	TRBJ2-3	NA	NA	CSASGAGNTDTQYF	TGCAGTGCTAGTGGGGCGGGCAACACAGATACGCAGTATTTT
TRBV10-3	TRBJ2-5	TRBD2	NA	CAISERAGGSQETQYF	TGTGCCATCAGTGAGCGGGCGGGAGGGTCTCAAGAGACCCAGTACTTC
TRBV6-5	TRBJ1-1	TRBD1	NA	CASSLGTVRNTEAFF	TGTGCCAGCAGTCTCGGGACAGTGAGGAACACTGAAGCTTTCTTT
TRBV7-6	TRBJ2-3	TRBD2	NA	CASSSTGLAGGWSKDTQYF	TGTGCCAGCAGCTCGACGGGACTAGCGGGAGGGTGGAGTAAAGATACGCAGTATTTT
TRBV19	TRBJ1-1	NA	NA	CASSMAGARLAFF	TGTGCCAGTAGTATGGCAGGGGCTCGGTTGGCTTTCTTT
TRBV11-2	TRBJ2-1	TRBD2	NA	CASSSFPGGGAVNEQFF	TGTGCCAGCAGCTCCTTCCCCGGGGGGGGAGCTGTGAATGAGCAGTTCTTC
TRBV9	TRBJ2-7	TRBD1	NA	CASSLTGQGTYEQYF	TGTGCCAGCAGCCTTACGGGACAGGGGACCTACGAGCAGTACTTC
TRBV5-1	TRBJ2-3	NA	NA	CASSLDGLGGDTQYF	TGCGCCAGCAGCTTGGACGGGTTGGGTGGGGATACGCAGTATTTT
TRBV10-3	TRBJ2-3	TRBD2	NA	CAITGLGSTDTQYF	TGTGCCATCACGGGACTAGGAAGCACAGATACGCAGTATTTT
TRBV15	TRBJ1-6	TRBD1	NA	CATSREGRGQSPLHF	TGTGCCACCAGCAGAGAGGGTAGGGGGCAATCACCCCTCCACTTT
TRBV29-1	TRBJ2-5	TRBD2	NA	CSVAGTSGQETQYF	TGCAGCGTTGCCGGGACTAGCGGTCAAGAGACCCAGTACTTC
TRBV10-2	TRBJ2-5	TRBD2	once	CASSESGGETQYF	TGCGCCAGCAGTGAGTCGGGGGGGGAGACCCAGTACTTC
TRBV14	TRBJ2-1	NA	NA	CASSQDPLLFNEQFF	TGTGCCAGCAGCCAAGACCCCCTCCTCTTCAATGAGCAGTTCTTC
TRBV4-1	TRBJ2-7	NA	NA	CASSFEDSYEQYF	TGCGCCAGCAGCTTCGAGGATTCCTACGAGCAGTACTTC
TRBV9	TRBJ2-7	NA	NA	CASSVGLSSGPYEQYF	TGTGCCAGCAGCGTAGGACTGAGCAGCGGCCCCTACGAGCAGTACTTC
TRBV12-3/TRBV12-4	TRBJ2-2	NA	NA	CASMGTHGELFF	TGTGCCAGCATGGGGACTCACGGGGAGCTGTTTTTT
TRBV7-9	TRBJ2-7	NA	NA	CASSLGAASYEQYF	TGTGCCAGCAGCTTGGGGGCGGCCTCCTACGAGCAGTACTTC
TRBV27	TRBJ1-3	NA	NA	CASREGGNSGNTIYF	TGTGCCAGCAGAGAGGGGGGGAACTCTGGAAACACCATATATTTT
TRBV27	TRBJ1-1	NA	NA	CASSMGATEAFF	TGTGCCAGCTCAATGGGGGCCACTGAAGCTTTCTTT
TRBV28	TRBJ1-5	TRBD1	NA	CASSSHSGQGNQPQHF	TGTGCCAGCAGTTCCCATTCGGGACAGGGGAATCAGCCCCAGCATTTT